This TCR beta chain was profiled in a study of post-analysis software for immune sequencing data (dated by TCRdb to between 2014 and 2016). As for the study more broadly: Recorded disease courses included relapsing-remitting, secondary progressive and progressive-relapsing multiple sclerosis, with some patients lacking subtype annotation. Patient repertoires were compared against over ten previously published healthy control repertoires from donors aged roughly 6 to 27 years. A subset of samples was prepared in parallel using single-end sample barcoding, then pooled and co-amplified after Illumina adapter ligation.

To demonstrate the VDJtools post-analysis software, the study profiled TCR beta repertoires from the peripheral blood of around 13 young patients with multiple sclerosis. The patients with multiple sclerosis were children and adolescents between roughly 6 and 17 years of age. Note on this clonotype: Its recognized antigen is unknown. No much larger clone is present one base from it, and per-base qualities are unavailable.

The germline V gene yields KGHSH for CDR1 and LQKENI for CDR2. The V end loses 6 bases and the J end loses 7 bases, and a stretch of 13 bases separates them. The CDR3 starts with the cysteine, ends with the phenylalanine, and has 13 residues. The entry retains the CDR3 DNA only, 39 bases that are in frame from base 1. Libraries were built with PCR. Sequencing was carried out with an Illumina HiSeq 2500. To reduce PCR and sequencing biases, unique molecular identifiers were incorporated into the TCR beta cDNA libraries. Every 1 to 10 million input T cells yielded 500,000 or so cDNA molecules, meaning each molecule approximated one T cell. Patient libraries were prepared and sequenced with the same protocol used for the earlier healthy control dataset. Within a given batch, samples were prepared together, multiplexed and sequenced on the same HiSeq lane. On the study's bioinformatics: MIGEC was used to process the raw barcoded reads, and molecular identifier groups with only a single read were discarded before consensus assembly and CDR3 extraction. Clonotype tables were post-analysed with VDJtools, and diversity was normalized by down-sampling all datasets to the smallest sample size. In repertoire overlap clustering, CDR3 amino acid sequences, but not nucleotide sequences, were matched to correct batch-related cross-sample contamination. TCRdb cleaned the public reads at Q25 with fastp, built clones with MiXCR and kept in-frame beta chains. CDR3 protein sequences are deduplicated, and each keeps its most common genes and DNA. The V and J calls follow TCRdb's processing rather than the paper's. The sample table records approximately 160,000 distinct CDR3 sequences; 30% of these occur just once. The ten biggest clones cover approximately 1.4% of the sample.

Paper-wide results and their limitations: Multiple sclerosis patients had significantly lower normalized Chao1 diversity than controls, a result that suggests substantial peripheral T-cell clonal expansion. Patients showed significantly higher frequencies than controls for about 5 TRBV segments, among them TRBV5-6, TRBV5-1 and TRBV20-1. The multiple sclerosis patient group was slightly younger than the control group. Direct clustering with F measure showed strong co-clustering of samples prepared in the same batch, prompting a batch-effect correction.

The receptor comes from a girl aged 10 to 17 with multiple sclerosis. The source material was blood. The sequence links TRBV18 to TRBJ2-1; a weak D assignment points to TRBD2 (6 bases agree). The CDR3 region reads CASSPGLLNEQFF. The bases are TGTGCCAGCTCCCCAGGACTACTAAATGAGCAGTTCTTC.